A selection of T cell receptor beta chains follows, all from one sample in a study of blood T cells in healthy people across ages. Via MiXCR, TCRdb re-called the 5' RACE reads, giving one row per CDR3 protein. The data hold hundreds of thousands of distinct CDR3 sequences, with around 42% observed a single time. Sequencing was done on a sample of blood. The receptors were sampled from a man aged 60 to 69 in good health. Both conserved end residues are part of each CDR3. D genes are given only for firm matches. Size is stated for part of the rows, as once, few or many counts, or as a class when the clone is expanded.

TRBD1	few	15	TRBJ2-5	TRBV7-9	TGTGCCAGCAGCTCGGGACAGGGGGTCTTGGAGACCCAGTACTTC	CASSSGQGVLETQYF
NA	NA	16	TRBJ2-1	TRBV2	TGTGCCAGCAGTGAAGGGTCGTGGGGGACCTACAATGAGCAGTTCTTC	CASSEGSWGTYNEQFF
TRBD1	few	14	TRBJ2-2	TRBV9	TGTGCCAGCAGCGTAGGACAGGGTACCGGGGAGCTGTTTTTT	CASSVGQGTGELFF
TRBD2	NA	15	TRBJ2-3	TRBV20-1	TGCAGTGCTAGCGATCGGGGGGTTAGCACAGATACGCAGTATTTT	CSASDRGVSTDTQYF
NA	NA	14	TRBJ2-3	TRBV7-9	TGTGGCAGCAGCTTAGGACAGACTCGAAATACGCAGTATTTT	CGSSLGQTRNTQYF
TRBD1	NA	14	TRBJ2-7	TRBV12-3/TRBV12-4	TGTGCCAGCAGACGACAGGGCGCAGGGGACGAGCAGTACTTC	CASRRQGAGDEQYF
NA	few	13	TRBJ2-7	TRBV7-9	TGTGCCAGCAGCTTTTTACTTACCTACGAGCAGTACTTC	CASSFLLTYEQYF
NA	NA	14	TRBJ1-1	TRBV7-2	TGTGCCAGCAAAGCCCCCCGGACACAGGGTGAAGCTTTCTTT	CASKAPRTQGEAFF
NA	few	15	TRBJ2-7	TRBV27	TGTGCCAGCAGTTTCCAGGGAACCTCAGCTGGCGAGCAGTACTTC	CASSFQGTSAGEQYF
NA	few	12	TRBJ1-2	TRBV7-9	TGTGCCAGCAGCGCCGACAGCCCTGGCTACACCTTC	CASSADSPGYTF
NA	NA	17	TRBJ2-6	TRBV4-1	TGCGCCAGCAGCCCTGGAGGAGGGTGCTCTGGGGCCAACGTCCCGACTTTC	CASSPGGGCSGANVPTF
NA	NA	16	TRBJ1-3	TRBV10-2	TGCGCCAGCAGTGAGTCGATGAGGTCCACTGGAAACACCATATATTTT	CASSESMRSTGNTIYF
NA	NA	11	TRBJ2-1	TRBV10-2	TGCGCCAGCAGTGAAGTATGGGGGAAGTTCTTC	CASSEVWGKFF
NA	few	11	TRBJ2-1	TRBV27	TGTGCCAGCAGTAGGTGGAATGAGCAGTTCTTC	CASSRWNEQFF
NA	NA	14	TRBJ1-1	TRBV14	TGTGCCAGCAGCCAAGAGCCACCGAACACTGAAGCTTTCTTT	CASSQEPPNTEAFF
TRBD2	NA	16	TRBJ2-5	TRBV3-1	TGTGCCAGCAGCCAAGATCGGGGGACTAGCGAGGAGACCCAGTACTTC	CASSQDRGTSEETQYF
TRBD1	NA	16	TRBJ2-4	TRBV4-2	TGTGCCAGCAGCCCTGGACAGGGGGCGTCCAAAAACATTCAGTACTTC	CASSPGQGASKNIQYF
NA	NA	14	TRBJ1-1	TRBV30	TGTGCCTGGAGCACACAACCTTTGAACACTGAAGCTTTCTTT	CAWSTQPLNTEAFF
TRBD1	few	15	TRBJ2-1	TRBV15	TGTGCCACCAGCACACGGGACAGGGTCCACAATGAGCAGTTCTTC	CATSTRDRVHNEQFF
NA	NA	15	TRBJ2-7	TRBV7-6	TGTGCCAGCAGCCGCGGAGATTTGGGGTCCTACGAGCAGTACTTC	CASSRGDLGSYEQYF
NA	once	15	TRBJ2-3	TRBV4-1	TGCGCCAGCAGCCAAGCGCCCGAGCTCACAGATACGCAGTATTTT	CASSQAPELTDTQYF
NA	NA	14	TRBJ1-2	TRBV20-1	TGCAGTGCTAGACAGGCTACGGCTAACTATGGCAACACCTTC	CSARQATANYGNTF
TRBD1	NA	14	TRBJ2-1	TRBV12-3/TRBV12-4	TGTGCCAGCAGTTTAGGGGACAGGGTAGGTGAGCAGTTCTTC	CASSLGDRVGEQFF
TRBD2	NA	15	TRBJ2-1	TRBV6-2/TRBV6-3	TGTGCCAGCAGCTCGACTAGCGGGGTGTTCAATGAGCAGTTCTTC	CASSSTSGVFNEQFF
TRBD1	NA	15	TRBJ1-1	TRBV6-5	TGTGCCAGCAGGACAGGGGGTGTTCGGAACACTGAAGCTTTCTTT	CASRTGGVRNTEAFF
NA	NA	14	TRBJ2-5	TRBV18	TGTGCCAGCTCTCCGTCGGGACACGTCGGAACCCAGTACTTC	CASSPSGHVGTQYF
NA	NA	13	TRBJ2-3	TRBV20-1	TGCAGTGCTCAAGCGGCTAGCACAGATACGCAGTATTTT	CSAQAASTDTQYF
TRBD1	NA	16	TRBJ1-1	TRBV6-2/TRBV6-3	TGTGCCAGCTGTTTAACAGGGGGGGCCTCGAACACTGAAGCTTTCTTT	CASCLTGGASNTEAFF
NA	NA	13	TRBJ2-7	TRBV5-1	TGCGCCAGCAGCTGGGCAACCGGGGCAGAGCAGTACTTC	CASSWATGAEQYF
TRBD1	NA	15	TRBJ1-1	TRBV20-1	TGCAGTGCTAGAGACCAGGGGGGAATCAACACTGAAGCTTTCTTT	CSARDQGGINTEAFF
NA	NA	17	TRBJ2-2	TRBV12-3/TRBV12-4	TGTGCCAGCAGACCCACCGAGGGGGGACAGAACACCGGGGAGCTGTTTTTT	CASRPTEGGQNTGELFF
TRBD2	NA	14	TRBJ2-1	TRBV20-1	TGCAGTGCGGAAGGCTGGACTAGTCTGAATGAGCAGTTCTTC	CSAEGWTSLNEQFF
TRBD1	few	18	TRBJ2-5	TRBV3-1	TGTGCCAGCAGCCAAGATAAGATTTCAGGGGGAAGTACAGAGACCCAGTACTTC	CASSQDKISGGSTETQYF
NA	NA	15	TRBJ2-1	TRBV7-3	TGTGCCAGCAGCTTTTCGGCAGGAGATTACAATGAGCAGTTCTTC	CASSFSAGDYNEQFF
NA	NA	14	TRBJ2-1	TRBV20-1	TGCAGTGCTGAAGCGAAACCTGTCTCGGGTGAGCAGTTCTTC	CSAEAKPVSGEQFF
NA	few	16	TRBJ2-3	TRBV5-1	TGCGCCAGCAGCTTGGAAGGCCTGGACACTGGCGATACGCAGTATTTT	CASSLEGLDTGDTQYF
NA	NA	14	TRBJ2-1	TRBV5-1	TGCGCCAGCAGCGCGGGACAGACCGGCTCTGGGCAGTTCTTC	CASSAGQTGSGQFF
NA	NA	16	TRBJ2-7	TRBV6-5	TGTGCCAGCAGTTACTCGCGGACTTCACATAGGAGTGAGCAGTACTTC	CASSYSRTSHRSEQYF
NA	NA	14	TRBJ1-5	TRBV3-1	TGTGCCAGCAGCCAAGGAATCGACAATCAGCCCCAGCATTTT	CASSQGIDNQPQHF
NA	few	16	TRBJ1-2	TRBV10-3	TGTGCCATCAGTGATCCATACAGGACGGCTAACTATGGCTACACCTTC	CAISDPYRTANYGYTF
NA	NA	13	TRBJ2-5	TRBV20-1	TGCAGTGTTAGGGGGACGGCCGGAGAGACCCAGTACTTC	CSVRGTAGETQYF
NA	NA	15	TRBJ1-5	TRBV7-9	TGTGCCCAACCTAGATATCCAGGGGATTATCAGCCCCAGCATTTT	CAQPRYPGDYQPQHF
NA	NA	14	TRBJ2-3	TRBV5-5	TGTGCCAGCAGCTTGGCCCCGACGGCAGATACGCAGTATTTT	CASSLAPTADTQYF
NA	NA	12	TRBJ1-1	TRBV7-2	TGTGCCAGCAGCTTAGTTCGGGACTCGGCTTTCTTT	CASSLVRDSAFF
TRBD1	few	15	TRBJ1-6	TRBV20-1	TGCAGTGCTAGAGATAAGGTGGACAGGGGCCAACCCCTCCACTTT	CSARDKVDRGQPLHF
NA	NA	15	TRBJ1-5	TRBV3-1	TGTGCCAGCAGCCACGCGGACAGTCGCAATCAGCCCCAGCATTTT	CASSHADSRNQPQHF
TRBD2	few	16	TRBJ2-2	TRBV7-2	TGTGCCAGCAGCTTAAGCCCGGGGGGGATTACCGGGGAGCTGTTTTTT	CASSLSPGGITGELFF
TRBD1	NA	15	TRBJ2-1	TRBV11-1	TGTGCCAGCAGCTCAGCAGGGGGTGGATACAATGAGCAGTTCTTC	CASSSAGGGYNEQFF
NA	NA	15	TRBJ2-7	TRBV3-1	TGTGCCAGCAGCCAAGATGCGGCCCCCTCCTCCGAGCAGTACTTC	CASSQDAAPSSEQYF
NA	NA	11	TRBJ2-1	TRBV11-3	TGTGCCAGCAGCGTGACTAGGTGGCAGTTCTTC	CASSVTRWQFF
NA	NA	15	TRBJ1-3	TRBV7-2	TGTGCCAGCAGCGCCCGGGCAGATTCTGGAAACACCATATATTTT	CASSARADSGNTIYF
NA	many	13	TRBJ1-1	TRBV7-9	TGTGCCAGCAGCTTACAGGTGAACACTGAAGCTTTCTTT	CASSLQVNTEAFF
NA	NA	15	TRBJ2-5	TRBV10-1	TGCGCCAGCAGGACCCCAGGGAGAAAAGTAGAGACCCAGTACTTC	CASRTPGRKVETQYF
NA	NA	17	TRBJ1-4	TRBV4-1	TGCGCCGGCAGCCAAGTGCCAGGGCGTGCAACTAATGAAAAACTGTTTTTT	CAGSQVPGRATNEKLFF